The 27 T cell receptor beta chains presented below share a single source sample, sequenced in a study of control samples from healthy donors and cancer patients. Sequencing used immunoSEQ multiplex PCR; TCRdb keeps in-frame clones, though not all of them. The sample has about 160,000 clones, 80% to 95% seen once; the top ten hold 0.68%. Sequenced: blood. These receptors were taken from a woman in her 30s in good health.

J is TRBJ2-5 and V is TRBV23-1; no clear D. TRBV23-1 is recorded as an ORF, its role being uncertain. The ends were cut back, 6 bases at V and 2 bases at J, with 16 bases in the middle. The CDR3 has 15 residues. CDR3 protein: CASRVKSTEQETQYF. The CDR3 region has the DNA TGCGCCAGCAGAGTCAAATCGACGGAGCAAGAGACCCAGTACTTC.

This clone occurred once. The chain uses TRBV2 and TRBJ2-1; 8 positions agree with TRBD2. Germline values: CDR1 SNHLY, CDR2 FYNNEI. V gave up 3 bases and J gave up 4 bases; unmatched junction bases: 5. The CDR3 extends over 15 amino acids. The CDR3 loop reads CASSDNGRDYNEQFF. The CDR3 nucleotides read TGTGCCAGCAGTGACAACGGGAGGGATTACAATGAGCAGTTCTTC. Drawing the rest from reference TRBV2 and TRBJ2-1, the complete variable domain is EPEVTQTPSHQVTQMGQEVILRCVPISNHLYFYWYRQILGQKVEFLVSFYNNEISEKSEIFDDQFSVERPDGSNFTLKIRSTKLEDSAMYFCASSDNGRDYNEQFFGPGTRLTVL.

The CDR3 nucleotides read TGTGCCGGACGGGACAGCACTAATCAGCCCCAGCATTTT. Encoded protein: CAGRDSTNQPQHF. The rearrangement links TRBV28 to TRBJ1-5, with 7 bases aligning to TRBD1. Germline CDR1 is MDHEN and CDR2 is SYDVKM. This CDR3 comprises 13 residues. The V and J ends lost 11 bases and 4 bases, in that order; junction bases with no gene match: 8. Variable domain in full (rest from reference TRBV28 and TRBJ1-5): DVKVTQSSRYLVKRTGEKVFLECVQDMDHENMFWYRQDPGLGLRLIYFSYDVKMKEKGDIPEGYSVSREKKERFSLILESASTNQTSMYLCAGRDSTNQPQHFGDGTRLSIL.

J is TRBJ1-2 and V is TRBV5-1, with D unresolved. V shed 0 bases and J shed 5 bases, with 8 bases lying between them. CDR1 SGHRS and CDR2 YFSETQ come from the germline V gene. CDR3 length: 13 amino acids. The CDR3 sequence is CASSLGAPYGYTF. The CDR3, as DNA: TGCGCCAGCAGCTTGGGGGCACCTTATGGCTACACCTTC.

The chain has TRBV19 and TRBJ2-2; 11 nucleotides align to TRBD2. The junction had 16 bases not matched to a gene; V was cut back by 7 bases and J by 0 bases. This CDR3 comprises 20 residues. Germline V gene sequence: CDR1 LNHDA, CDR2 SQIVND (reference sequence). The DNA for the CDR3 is TGTGCCAGTACTGACCTTCCGGGACTAGCGGAGAGAGCGAACACCGGGGAGCTGTTTTTT. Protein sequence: CASTDLPGLAERANTGELFF.

This CDR3 reads CASSLTGTSPNQYF. CDR3 nucleotides: TGTGCCAGCAGCTTAACGGGGACTTCTCCCAATCAGTACTTC. This sequence joins TRBV7-3 and TRBJ2-4; a possible D gene is TRBD2 (6 bases). Germline CDR1 reads SGHTA; CDR2 reads FQGTGA. V dropped 0 bases and J dropped 12 bases, with 15 bases sitting between them. The CDR3 has 14 amino acids.

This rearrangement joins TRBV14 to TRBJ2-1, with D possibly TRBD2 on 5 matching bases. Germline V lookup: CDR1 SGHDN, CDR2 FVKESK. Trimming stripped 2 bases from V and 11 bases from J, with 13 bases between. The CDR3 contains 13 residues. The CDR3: CASSQSRTVKQFF. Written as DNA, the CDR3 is TGTGCCAGCAGCCAAAGCAGGACTGTAAAGCAGTTCTTC. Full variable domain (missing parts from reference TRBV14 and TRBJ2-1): EAGVTQFPSHSVIEKGQTVTLRCDPISGHDNLYWYRRVMGKEIKFLLHFVKESKQDESGMPNNRFLAERTGGTYSTLKVQPAELEDSGVYFCASSQSRTVKQFFGPGTRLTVL.

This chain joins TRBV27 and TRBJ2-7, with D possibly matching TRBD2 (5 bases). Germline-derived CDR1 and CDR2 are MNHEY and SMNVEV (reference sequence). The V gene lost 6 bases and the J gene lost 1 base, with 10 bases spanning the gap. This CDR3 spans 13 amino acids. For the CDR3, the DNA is TGTGCCAGCAGCCTAGCTGGTTCCTACGAGCAGTACTTC. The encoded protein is CASSLAGSYEQYF.

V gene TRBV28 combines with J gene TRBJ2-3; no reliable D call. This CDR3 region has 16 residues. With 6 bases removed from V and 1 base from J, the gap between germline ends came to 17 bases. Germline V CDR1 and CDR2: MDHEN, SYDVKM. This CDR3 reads CASSSSRVGGTDTQYF. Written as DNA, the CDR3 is TGTGCCAGCAGCAGCAGTAGAGTAGGCGGCACAGATACGCAGTATTTT.

CDR3 in amino acids: CASSHRAGSQSKNIQYF. DNA of the CDR3: TGTGCCAGCAGCCACCGGGCGGGGTCCCAATCCAAAAACATTCAGTACTTC. This chain joins TRBV7-2 and TRBJ2-4, with D possibly TRBD2 on 6 matching bases. CDR3 length: 17 amino acids. Between the trimmed V and J ends, which lost 5 bases and 2 bases, there was a span of 19 bases. CDR1 is SGHTA, CDR2 FQGNSA, per germline.

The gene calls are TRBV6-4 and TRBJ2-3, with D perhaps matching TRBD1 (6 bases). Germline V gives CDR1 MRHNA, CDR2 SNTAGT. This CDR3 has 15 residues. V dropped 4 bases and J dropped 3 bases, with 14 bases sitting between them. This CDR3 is CASSAGEIETDTQYF. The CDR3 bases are TGTGCCAGCAGTGCAGGGGAGATTGAAACAGATACGCAGTATTTT.

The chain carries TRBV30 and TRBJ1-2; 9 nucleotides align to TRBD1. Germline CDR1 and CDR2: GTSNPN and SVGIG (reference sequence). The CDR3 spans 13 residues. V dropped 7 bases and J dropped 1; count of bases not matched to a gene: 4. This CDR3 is CASPGQGNYGYTF. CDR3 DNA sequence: TGTGCCTCCCCGGGACAGGGTAACTATGGCTACACCTTC.

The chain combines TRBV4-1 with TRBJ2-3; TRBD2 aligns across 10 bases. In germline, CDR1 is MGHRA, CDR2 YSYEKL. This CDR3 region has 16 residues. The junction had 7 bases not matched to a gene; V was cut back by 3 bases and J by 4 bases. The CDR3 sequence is CASSHEPGLASDTQYF. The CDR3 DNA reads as TGCGCCAGCAGCCATGAACCGGGACTAGCGTCAGATACGCAGTATTTT.

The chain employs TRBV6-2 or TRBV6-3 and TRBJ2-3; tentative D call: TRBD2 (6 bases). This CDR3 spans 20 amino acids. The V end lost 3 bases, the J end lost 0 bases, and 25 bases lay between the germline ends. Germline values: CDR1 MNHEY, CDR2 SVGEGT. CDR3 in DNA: TGTGCCAGCAGTTATGTCCGGGGATCAGGGACTCCGACTAGCACAGATACGCAGTATTTT. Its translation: CASSYVRGSGTPTSTDTQYF.

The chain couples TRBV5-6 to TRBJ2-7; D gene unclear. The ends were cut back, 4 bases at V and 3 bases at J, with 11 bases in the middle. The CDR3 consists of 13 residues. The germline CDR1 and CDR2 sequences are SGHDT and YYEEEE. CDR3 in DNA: TGTGCCAGCAGCGACGACAAATTCTACGAGCAGTACTTC. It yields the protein CASSDDKFYEQYF.

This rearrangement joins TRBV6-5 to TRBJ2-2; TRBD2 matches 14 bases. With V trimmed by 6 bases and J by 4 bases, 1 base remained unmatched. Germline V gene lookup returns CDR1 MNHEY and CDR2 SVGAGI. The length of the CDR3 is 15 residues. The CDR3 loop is CASRGLAGGTGELFF. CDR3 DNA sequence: TGTGCCAGCAGAGGACTAGCGGGAGGCACCGGGGAGCTGTTTTTT.

The CDR3 sequence: CASSERQGGGEKLFF. DNA for the CDR3: TGTGCCAGCAGCGAAAGACAGGGAGGAGGAGAAAAACTGTTTTTT. The rearrangement links TRBV9 to TRBJ1-4; 7 bases are a match to TRBD1. The CDR3 extends over 15 amino acids. Germline CDR1 reads SGDLS; CDR2 reads YYNGEE. The V and J ends lost 3 bases and 8 bases, in that order; junction bases with no gene match: 10.

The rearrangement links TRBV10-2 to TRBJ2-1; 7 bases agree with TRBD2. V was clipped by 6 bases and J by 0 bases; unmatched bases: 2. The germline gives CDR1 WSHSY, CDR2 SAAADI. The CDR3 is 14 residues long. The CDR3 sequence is CASRGGSSYNEQFF. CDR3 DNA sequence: TGCGCCAGCAGGGGGGGGAGCTCCTACAATGAGCAGTTCTTC.

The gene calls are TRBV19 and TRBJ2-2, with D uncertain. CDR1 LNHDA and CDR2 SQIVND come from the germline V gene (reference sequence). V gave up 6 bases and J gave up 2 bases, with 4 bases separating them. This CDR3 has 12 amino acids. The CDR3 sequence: CASSPNTGELFF. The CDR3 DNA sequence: TGTGCCAGTAGCCCAAACACCGGGGAGCTGTTTTTT.

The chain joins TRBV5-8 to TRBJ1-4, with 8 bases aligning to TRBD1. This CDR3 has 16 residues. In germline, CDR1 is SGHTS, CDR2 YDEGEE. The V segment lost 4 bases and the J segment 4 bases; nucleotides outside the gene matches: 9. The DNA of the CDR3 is TGTGCCAGCAGCGCAGGACAGGGACTAAATAATGAAAAACTGTTTTTT. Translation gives CASSAGQGLNNEKLFF.

The CDR3 region has the DNA TGCAGCGTTGATTTGTGGGAGGGGCGAGAGCAGTTCTTC. Protein sequence: CSVDLWEGREQFF. This chain joins TRBV29-1 and TRBJ2-1, with 7 nucleotides matching TRBD2. Losses at the gene ends were 3 bases for V and 10 bases for J; bases not matched to a gene: 9. Germline CDR1 SQVTM, CDR2 ANQGSEA. This CDR3 has 13 amino acids.

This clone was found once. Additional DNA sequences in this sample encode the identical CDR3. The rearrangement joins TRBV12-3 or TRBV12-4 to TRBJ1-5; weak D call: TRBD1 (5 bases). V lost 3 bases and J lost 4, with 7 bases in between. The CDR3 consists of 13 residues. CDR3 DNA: TGTGCCAGCAGTTTGGGGGATAATCAGCCCCAGCATTTT. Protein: CASSLGDNQPQHF.

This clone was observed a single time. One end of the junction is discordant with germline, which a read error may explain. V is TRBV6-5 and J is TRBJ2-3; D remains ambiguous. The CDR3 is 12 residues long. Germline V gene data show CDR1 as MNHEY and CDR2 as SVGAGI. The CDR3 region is CASRYYGDTQYF. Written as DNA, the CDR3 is TGTGCCAGCAGATACTACGGAGATACGCAGTATTTT.

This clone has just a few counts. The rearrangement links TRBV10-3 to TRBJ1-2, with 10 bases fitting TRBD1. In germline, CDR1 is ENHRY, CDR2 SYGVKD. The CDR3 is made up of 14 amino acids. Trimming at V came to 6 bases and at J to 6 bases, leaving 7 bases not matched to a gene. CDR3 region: CAIRGSTGGHGYTF. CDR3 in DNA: TGTGCCATCAGGGGGTCGACAGGGGGCCATGGCTACACCTTC.

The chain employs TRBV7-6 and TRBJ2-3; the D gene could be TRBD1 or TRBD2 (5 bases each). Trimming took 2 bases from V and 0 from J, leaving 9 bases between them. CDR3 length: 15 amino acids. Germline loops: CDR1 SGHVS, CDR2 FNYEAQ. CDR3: CASSLTGASTDTQYF. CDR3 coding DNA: TGTGCCAGCAGCTTAACCGGGGCTAGCACAGATACGCAGTATTTT.

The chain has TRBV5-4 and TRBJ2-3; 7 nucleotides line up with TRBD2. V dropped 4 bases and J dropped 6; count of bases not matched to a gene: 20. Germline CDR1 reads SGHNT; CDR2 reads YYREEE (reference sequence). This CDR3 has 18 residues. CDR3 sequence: CASSVERAYAGEVDTQYF. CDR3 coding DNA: TGTGCCAGCAGCGTTGAAAGGGCTTATGCGGGAGAGGTGGATACGCAGTATTTT. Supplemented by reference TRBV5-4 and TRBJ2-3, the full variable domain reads ETGVTQSPTHLIKTRGQQVTLRCSSQSGHNTVSWYQQALGQGPQFIFQYYREEENGRGNFPPRFSGLQFPNYSSELNVNALELDDSALYLCASSVERAYAGEVDTQYFGPGTRLTVL.

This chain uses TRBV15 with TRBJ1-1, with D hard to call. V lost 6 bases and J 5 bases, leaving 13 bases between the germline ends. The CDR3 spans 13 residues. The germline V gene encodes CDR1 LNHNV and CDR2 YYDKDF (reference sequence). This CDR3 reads CATRPGLVTEAFF. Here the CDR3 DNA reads TGTGCCACCAGGCCCGGCTTAGTAACTGAAGCTTTCTTT.